This is a list of T cell receptor beta chains from one sample in a study of blood T cell repertoires in COVID-19. The protocol was immunoSEQ multiplex PCR, while the TCRdb copy is restricted to in-frame clones and leaves out a portion. This table has some 74,000 clones, roughly 80% appearing once. Sequencing was carried out using peripheral blood. The origin of the receptors is a human donor in a cohort sampled during active COVID-19. CDR3s include the opening cysteine and the closing phenylalanine or tryptophan. D genes are given only for firm matches. Not every row has a clone size; where given, it reads once, few, many or a size class.

J: TRBJ1-1
D: TRBD1
size: once
V: TRBV5-4
CDR3: CASRRQGVETEAFF
DNA: TGTGCCAGCAGAAGACAGGGGGTTGAAACTGAAGCTTTCTTT

J: TRBJ2-5
D: NA
size: NA
V: TRBV7-3
CDR3: CASSLRGGAQETQYF
DNA: TGTGCCAGCAGCTTACGAGGGGGGGCCCAAGAGACCCAGTACTTC

J: TRBJ2-1
D: NA
size: NA
V: TRBV30
CDR3: CAWKGRLQNEQFF
DNA: TGTGCCTGGAAAGGCAGACTGCAGAATGAGCAGTTCTTC

J: TRBJ2-5
D: NA
size: NA
V: TRBV7-3
CDR3: CASSWGLGETQYF
DNA: TGTGCCAGCAGCTGGGGCCTGGGGGAGACCCAGTACTTC

J: TRBJ1-1
D: NA
size: NA
V: TRBV5-1
CDR3: CASTQTQGLNTEAFF
DNA: TGCGCCAGCACCCAAACCCAGGGGCTGAACACTGAAGCTTTCTTT

J: TRBJ1-6
D: NA
size: NA
V: TRBV9
CDR3: CASSVEYRNNSPLHF
DNA: TGTGCCAGCAGCGTAGAATACAGGAATAATTCACCCCTCCACTTT

J: TRBJ2-7
D: TRBD1
size: NA
V: TRBV27
CDR3: CASSLSDRVLSYEQYF
DNA: TGTGCCAGCAGTTTATCAGACAGGGTCCTCTCCTACGAGCAGTACTTC

J: TRBJ2-3
D: TRBD2
size: NA
V: TRBV9
CDR3: CASSPSGRGDTQYF
DNA: TGTGCCAGCAGCCCCAGTGGGCGGGGGGATACGCAGTATTTT

J: TRBJ2-3
D: TRBD1
size: NA
V: TRBV5-5
CDR3: CASSLGTGTEYTQYF
DNA: TGTGCCAGCAGCTTGGGTACCGGGACAGAATATACGCAGTATTTT

J: TRBJ1-3
D: NA
size: NA
V: TRBV19
CDR3: CASSIARAPGNTIYF
DNA: TGTGCCAGTAGTATAGCCAGGGCCCCTGGAAACACCATATATTTT

J: TRBJ1-2
D: TRBD1
size: few
V: TRBV12-5
CDR3: CASGPGQGVYGYTF
DNA: TGTGCTAGTGGCCCGGGACAGGGGGTCTATGGCTACACCTTC

J: TRBJ1-1
D: NA
size: NA
V: TRBV24-1
CDR3: CATSDGQGRNTEAFF
DNA: TGTGCCACCAGTGATGGGCAGGGCAGGAACACTGAAGCTTTCTTT

J: TRBJ1-2
D: TRBD1
size: NA
V: TRBV5-1
CDR3: CASSLDRTGYGYTF
DNA: TGCGCCAGCAGCCTTGACCGGACAGGCTATGGCTACACCTTC

J: TRBJ1-2
D: TRBD1
size: NA
V: TRBV19
CDR3: CASSIETGNYGYTF
DNA: TGTGCCAGTAGTATAGAGACAGGGAACTATGGCTACACCTTC

J: TRBJ2-7
D: TRBD1
size: NA
V: TRBV30
CDR3: CAWKKVQGNNEQYF
DNA: TGTGCCTGGAAAAAAGTACAGGGGAACAACGAGCAGTACTTC

J: TRBJ1-2
D: NA
size: NA
V: TRBV3-1/TRBV3-2
CDR3: CASSPKRLLGYTF
DNA: TGTGCCAGCAGCCCCAAGAGACTCCTAGGCTACACCTTC

J: TRBJ2-5
D: NA
size: NA
V: TRBV27
CDR3: CASSLEGVRETQYF
DNA: TGTGCCAGCAGTTTAGAGGGGGTCCGCGAGACCCAGTACTTC

J: TRBJ2-2
D: NA
size: once
V: TRBV7-2
CDR3: CASSQSGGRSGELFF
DNA: TGTGCCAGCAGCCAATCTGGGGGCCGATCCGGGGAGCTGTTTTTT

J: TRBJ2-1
D: NA
size: few
V: TRBV30
CDR3: CAWSVPPMGRQFF
DNA: TGTGCCTGGAGTGTTCCCCCTATGGGCCGGCAGTTCTTC

J: TRBJ2-1
D: NA
size: NA
V: TRBV6-5
CDR3: CASRQGSYNEQFF
DNA: TGTGCCAGCAGGCAGGGCTCCTACAATGAGCAGTTCTTC

J: TRBJ1-5
D: NA
size: NA
V: TRBV28
CDR3: CASSLPIGNQPQHF
DNA: TGTGCCAGCAGTTTACCTATAGGCAATCAGCCCCAGCATTTT

J: TRBJ2-5
D: NA
size: once
V: TRBV5-4
CDR3: CASSFSQYQETQYF
DNA: TGTGCCAGCAGCTTTTCCCAGTACCAAGAGACCCAGTACTTC

J: TRBJ2-1
D: TRBD2
size: few
V: TRBV15
CDR3: CATSRGLANEQFF
DNA: TGTGCCACCAGCAGAGGACTAGCAAATGAGCAGTTCTTC

J: TRBJ1-1
D: NA
size: NA
V: TRBV30
CDR3: CAWMGQAGGEAFF
DNA: TGTGCCTGGATGGGCCAGGCCGGGGGTGAAGCTTTCTTT

J: TRBJ1-1
D: NA
size: NA
V: TRBV28
CDR3: CASSPPGRAEAFF
DNA: TGTGCCAGCAGCCCCCCTGGGAGGGCTGAAGCTTTCTTT

J: TRBJ2-7
D: TRBD1
size: NA
V: TRBV27
CDR3: CASSPRQGRVYEQYF
DNA: TGTGCCAGCAGTCCCCGACAGGGGCGAGTCTACGAGCAGTACTTC

J: TRBJ2-1
D: TRBD2
size: NA
V: TRBV6-2/TRBV6-3
CDR3: CASSYSTSGRPYNEQFF
DNA: TGTGCCAGCAGTTACTCGACTAGCGGGAGGCCATACAATGAGCAGTTCTTC

J: TRBJ2-5
D: NA
size: NA
V: TRBV7-9
CDR3: CASSAQRFPQTQYF
DNA: TGTGCCAGCAGCGCCCAGAGGTTTCCCCAGACCCAGTACTTC

J: TRBJ2-5
D: TRBD2
size: NA
V: TRBV7-6
CDR3: CASSLAGLAQETQYF
DNA: TGTGCCAGCAGCTTAGCGGGACTAGCACAGGAGACCCAGTACTTC

J: TRBJ1-1
D: NA
size: few
V: TRBV3-1/TRBV3-2
CDR3: CASSQDTGPLAFF
DNA: TGTGCCAGCAGCCAAGATACAGGGCCTTTAGCTTTCTTT

J: TRBJ2-7
D: NA
size: once
V: TRBV6-5
CDR3: CASRFSQGSSYEQYF
DNA: TGTGCCAGCAGATTTTCACAGGGAAGCTCCTACGAGCAGTACTTC

J: TRBJ1-1
D: NA
size: NA
V: TRBV6-6
CDR3: CASTSSAGLNTEAFF
DNA: TGTGCCAGCACTAGTTCGGCAGGGTTGAACACTGAAGCTTTCTTT

J: TRBJ2-1
D: TRBD1
size: NA
V: TRBV6-2/TRBV6-3
CDR3: CASSYSKFRTGTGYNEQFF
DNA: TGTGCCAGCAGTTACTCGAAATTCCGGACAGGGACGGGCTACAATGAGCAGTTCTTC

J: TRBJ2-2
D: TRBD2
size: NA
V: TRBV19
CDR3: CASSTGLANGELFF
DNA: TGTGCCAGTAGTACAGGACTAGCAAACGGGGAGCTGTTTTTT

J: TRBJ2-1
D: TRBD2
size: NA
V: TRBV18
CDR3: CASSPPSGGFNEQFF
DNA: TGTGCCAGCTCACCCCCCAGCGGGGGGTTCAATGAGCAGTTCTTC

J: TRBJ2-5
D: TRBD2
size: NA
V: TRBV4-2
CDR3: CASRSVAGGGQETQYF
DNA: TGTGCCAGCAGGTCGGTAGCGGGGGGGGGCCAAGAGACCCAGTACTTC

J: TRBJ2-5
D: TRBD1
size: NA
V: TRBV7-7
CDR3: CASSGTRTGGKETQYF
DNA: TGTGCTAGCAGCGGAACGAGGACAGGGGGCAAAGAGACCCAGTACTTC

J: TRBJ2-3
D: NA
size: NA
V: TRBV7-9
CDR3: CASSLVRGLSPASTDTQYF
DNA: TGTGCCAGCAGCTTGGTCAGAGGGCTGAGCCCTGCTAGCACAGATACGCAGTATTTT

J: TRBJ1-1
D: TRBD1
size: NA
V: TRBV30
CDR3: CAWSDRGRITEAFF
DNA: TGTGCCTGGAGCGACAGGGGGCGCATAACTGAAGCTTTCTTT